Following are 23 T cell receptor beta chains from one sample sequenced in a study of TIL therapy for anti-PD-1-resistant metastatic lung cancer. Time point noted: pre-treatment sample, taken before nivolumab and TIL therapy. The libraries were made with immunoSEQ v3. Generated by immunoSEQ multiplex PCR, the TCRdb table keeps only in-frame clones and is missing some. Here the sample spans about 45,000 clones, 70% to 85% being singletons. The material was blood, obtained at baseline. Source of these receptors: a man in his 70s with non-small cell lung cancer.

The chain has TRBV15 and TRBJ2-7; D is possibly TRBD1 or TRBD2 (6 bases each). The CDR3 contains 16 residues. Per germline, CDR1 LNHNV and CDR2 YYDKDF (reference sequence). V lost 0 bases and J lost 0, with 12 bases in between. CDR3 protein: CATSRERGRISYEQYF. CDR3 DNA sequence: TGTGCCACCAGCAGAGAGAGGGGGAGGATCTCCTACGAGCAGTACTTC. Full variable domain (missing parts from reference TRBV15 and TRBJ2-7): DAMVIQNPRYQVTQFGKPVTLSCSQTLNHNVMYWYQQKSSQAPKLLFHYYDKDFNNEADTPDNFQSRRPNTSFCFLDIRSPGLGDTAMYLCATSRERGRISYEQYFGPGTRLTVT.

For this clone: The junction differs from germline at one of its ends, possibly a read error. V usage is TRBV14 and J usage is TRBJ1-4; D may be TRBD1 (5 bases). This CDR3 region has 13 residues. Looked up from germline, CDR1 is SGHDN and CDR2 is FVKESK. The CDR3 region is CASSQAGGMKLLF. CDR3 bases: TGTGCCAGCAGCCAAGCGGGGGGGATGAAGCTCCTTTTT.

V and J are TRBV11-2 and TRBJ2-1; TRBD2 matches 9 bases. The CDR3 spans 15 residues. Germline lookup yields CDR1 SGHAT and CDR2 FQNNGV. V was clipped by 0 bases and J by 8 bases; unmatched bases: 5. The CDR3, as DNA: TGTGCCAGCAGCTTAGAGAGGACTAGCGTCTATGAGCAGTTCTTC. Amino acid sequence: CASSLERTSVYEQFF.

In its sample, this clone was seen once. This chain links TRBV4-1 with TRBJ2-1, with D hard to call. CDR3 length: 12 residues. V lost 6 bases to trimming and J lost 3 bases, with 6 bases between them. The germline V gene has CDR1 MGHRA and CDR2 YSYEKL. CDR3 sequence: CASRDNYNEQFF. The CDR3 DNA follows: TGCGCCAGCAGAGACAACTACAATGAGCAGTTCTTC.

J is TRBJ2-7 and V is TRBV15; D perhaps matches TRBD2 (7 bases). V lost 3 bases and J lost 0, with 24 bases in between. This CDR3 is built from 19 residues. Germline V gives CDR1 LNHNV, CDR2 YYDKDF (reference sequence). The CDR3 region is CATSSIFFTQGTNSYEQYF. CDR3 coding DNA: TGTGCCACCAGCAGTATCTTTTTTACCCAGGGGACTAACTCCTACGAGCAGTACTTC.

This chain links TRBV6-6 with TRBJ2-7; D possibly uses TRBD1 or TRBD2 (5 bases each). Germline V gene data show CDR1 as MNHNY and CDR2 as SVGAGI (reference sequence). This CDR3 comprises 12 residues. Trimming removed 7 bases at V and 3 bases at J, with 10 bases between. CDR3: CASTGARYEQYF. The CDR3 DNA is TGTGCCAGCACCGGGGCACGCTACGAGCAGTACTTC.

The chain recombines TRBV7-6 with TRBJ1-1, with no clear D. This CDR3 is built from 13 residues. Germline CDR1 and CDR2: SGHVS and FNYEAQ. The ends were cut back, 5 bases at V and 4 bases at J, with 11 bases in the middle. The CDR3 region has the DNA TGTGCCAGCAGCCTGGCCCCTAGCACTGAAGCTTTCTTT. The encoded protein is CASSLAPSTEAFF.

The chain is built from TRBV15 and TRBJ1-3; no clear D. The CDR3 loop spans 16 amino acids. Trimming shortened V by 3 bases and J by 0 bases, and 12 bases separated the two germline ends. From germline, CDR1 is LNHNV and CDR2 YYDKDF (reference sequence). The CDR3 sequence is CATSRVRLSSGNTIYF. In nucleotides, the CDR3 is TGTGCCACCAGCAGGGTTCGACTCAGCTCTGGAAACACCATATATTTT.

The J gene is TRBJ2-1, the V gene TRBV5-1, with 9 positions matching TRBD2. V dropped 0 bases and J dropped 4; count of bases not matched to a gene: 2. CDR1 SGHRS and CDR2 YFSETQ come from the germline V gene. This CDR3 region has 15 residues. CDR3 coding DNA: TGCGCCAGCAGCTTGGATGCGGGAGGGTACAATGAGCAGTTCTTC. The encoded protein is CASSLDAGGYNEQFF.

The chain is built from TRBV10-1 and TRBJ1-1; D unresolved. The germline V gene encodes CDR1 WNHNN and CDR2 SYGVQD (reference sequence). V lost 6 bases and J 0 bases, leaving 8 bases between the germline ends. There are 13 residues in the CDR3. CDR3 protein: CASRGTLNTEAFF. DNA for the CDR3: TGCGCCAGCAGAGGTACTTTGAACACTGAAGCTTTCTTT.

The chain links TRBV19 to TRBJ1-1, with a weak D call TRBD1 (5 bases). The ends were cut back, 7 bases at V and 0 bases at J, with 9 bases in the middle. Germline V gene data show CDR1 as LNHDA and CDR2 as SQIVND (reference sequence). This CDR3 is 13 amino acids long. The DNA for the CDR3 is TGTGCCAGTAAACGGGGCATGAACACTGAAGCTTTCTTT. Amino acids: CASKRGMNTEAFF. Complete variable domain (other parts from reference TRBV19 and TRBJ1-1): DGGITQSPKYLFRKEGQNVTLSCEQNLNHDAMYWYRQDPGQGLRLIYYSQIVNDFQKGDIAEGYSVSREKKESFPLTVTSAQKNPTAFYLCASKRGMNTEAFFGQGTRLTVV.

CDR3 coding DNA: TGTGCCAGCTCACCAGGACAGGGAATGCACTATGGCTACACCTTC. This gives the protein CASSPGQGMHYGYTF. The rearrangement joins TRBV18 to TRBJ1-2; TRBD1 agrees at 8 bases. There are 15 residues in the CDR3. The V and J ends lost 2 bases and 3 bases, in that order; junction bases with no gene match: 5. Germline assignment: CDR1 KGHSH and CDR2 LQKENI.

The CDR3 sequence is CASSPGTHSYEQYF. The CDR3 DNA sequence: TGTGCCAGCAGTCCCGGGACTCACTCCTACGAGCAGTACTTC. The rearrangement joins TRBV18 to TRBJ2-7; D possibly corresponds to TRBD2 (6 bases). The CDR3 contains 14 residues. With 8 bases removed from V and 0 bases from J, the gap between germline ends came to 14 bases. Germline-derived CDR1 and CDR2 are KGHSH and LQKENI.

This clone was recorded only once. The chain links TRBV29-1 to TRBJ2-1; 10 nucleotides align to TRBD2. CDR1 is SQVTM, CDR2 ANQGSEA, per germline. With 7 bases clipped from V and 5 bases from J, the junction kept 11 bases outside the gene matches. The length of the CDR3 is 15 residues. The CDR3 region is CSGLGLARPNNEQFF. As DNA, the CDR3 is TGCAGCGGACTGGGACTAGCGAGGCCCAACAATGAGCAGTTCTTC.

The chain couples TRBV10-3 to TRBJ2-1; TRBD2 aligns across 12 bases. Looked up from germline, CDR1 is ENHRY and CDR2 is SYGVKD. V gave up 7 bases and J gave up 7 bases; unmatched junction bases: 8. The CDR3 length is 15 residues. CDR3: CAITDLAGGPNEQFF. DNA for the CDR3: TGTGCCATCACCGACCTAGCGGGAGGGCCAAATGAGCAGTTCTTC.

The chain links TRBV5-8 to TRBJ2-2, with 11 nucleotides matching TRBD2. Trimming at V came to 4 bases and at J to 2 bases, leaving 7 bases not matched to a gene. Per germline, CDR1 SGHTS and CDR2 YDEGEE. The CDR3 has 17 residues. In DNA form, the CDR3 reads TGTGCCAGCAGCGTCGGGACTAGCGGAGATAACACCGGGGAGCTGTTTTTT. It encodes CASSVGTSGDNTGELFF. The full variable domain, rest sourced from reference TRBV5-8 and TRBJ2-2, is EAGVTQSPTHLIKTRGQQATLRCSPISGHTSVYWYQQALGLGLQFLLWYDEGEERNRGNFPPRFSGRQFPNYSSELNVNALELEDSALYLCASSVGTSGDNTGELFFGEGSRLTVL.

The rearrangement links TRBV5-1 to TRBJ2-5, with D perhaps being TRBD1 or TRBD2 (6 bases each). This CDR3 spans 15 amino acids. V dropped 2 bases and J dropped 2 bases, with 13 bases sitting between them. The germline gives CDR1 SGHRS, CDR2 YFSETQ. This chain's CDR3 is CASSLGGGSQETQYF. CDR3 nucleotide sequence: TGCGCCAGCAGCTTAGGGGGAGGCTCACAAGAGACCCAGTACTTC. The full variable domain, its missing parts supplied by reference TRBV5-1 and TRBJ2-5, is KAGVTQTPRYLIKTRGQQVTLSCSPISGHRSVSWYQQTPGQGLQFLFEYFSETQRNKGNFPGRFSGRQFSNSRSEMNVSTLELGDSALYLCASSLGGGSQETQYFGPGTRLLVL.

V is TRBV18 and J is TRBJ2-3; perhaps TRBD2 as D (5 bases). V was cut by 3 bases and J by 1 base, with 8 bases left in between. CDR1 and CDR2 from the germline V gene are KGHSH and LQKENI. CDR3 size: 14 residues. The CDR3 loop reads CASSPGIRTDTQYF. The CDR3 nucleotides read TGTGCCAGCTCACCCGGGATACGCACAGATACGCAGTATTTT.

The CDR3 loop is CASRSSSDTQYF. In DNA, the CDR3 is TGTGCCAGCAGGTCCAGTTCAGATACGCAGTATTTT. This rearrangement joins TRBV6-6 to TRBJ2-3; D gene ambiguous. Per germline, CDR1 MNHNY and CDR2 SVGAGI (reference sequence). This CDR3 spans 12 amino acids. Trimming took 6 bases from V and 4 from J, leaving 8 bases between them.

The rearrangement links TRBV27 to TRBJ2-1; D perhaps matches TRBD1 (5 bases). This CDR3 has 15 amino acids. Germline CDR1 MNHEY, CDR2 SMNVEV (reference sequence). Trimming took off 5 bases at V and 0 bases at J, with 11 bases between the two ends. The CDR3 sequence: CASSLTGSSYNEQFF. CDR3 bases: TGTGCCAGCAGTCTCACAGGAAGCTCCTACAATGAGCAGTTCTTC.

The J gene is TRBJ2-2, the V gene TRBV7-9; D is possibly TRBD1 (6 bases). The V and J ends lost 0 bases and 1 base respectively, with 9 bases between them. This CDR3 is 16 amino acids long. Per germline, CDR1 SEHNR and CDR2 FQNEAQ (reference sequence). CDR3 DNA sequence: TGTGCCAGCAGCTTAGCGGGACACAAGAACACCGGGGAGCTGTTTTTT. Translating gives CASSLAGHKNTGELFF.

V usage is TRBV5-4 and J usage is TRBJ2-7, with D maybe TRBD2 (5 bases). From germline, CDR1 is SGHNT and CDR2 YYREEE (reference sequence). The V end lost 3 bases, the J end lost 4 bases, and 11 bases lay between the germline ends. This CDR3 comprises 13 residues. The CDR3 reads CASSYRTSYEQYF. CDR3 DNA sequence: TGTGCCAGCAGCTACCGGACTTCATACGAGCAGTACTTC. Variable domain in full (rest from reference TRBV5-4 and TRBJ2-7): ETGVTQSPTHLIKTRGQQVTLRCSSQSGHNTVSWYQQALGQGPQFIFQYYREEENGRGNFPPRFSGLQFPNYSSELNVNALELDDSALYLCASSYRTSYEQYFGPGTRLTVT.

The genes are TRBV28 and TRBJ1-5; TRBD1 aligns across 7 bases. With V trimmed by 3 bases and J by 1 base, 3 bases remained unmatched. CDR1 MDHEN and CDR2 SYDVKM come from the germline V gene. This CDR3 comprises 15 residues. Here the CDR3 reads CASSFLQGSNQPQHF. In DNA form, the CDR3 reads TGTGCCAGCAGTTTCCTACAGGGGAGCAATCAGCCCCAGCATTTT.